Reported below is one T cell receptor beta chain. Its antigen is not yet known. Base qualities are not provided; no much larger clone lies one nucleotide away. The junction carries 23 bases between V and J, which are trimmed by 4 bases and 11 bases respectively. Sequences MNHEY (CDR1) and SVGAGI (CDR2) are obtained from the germline V gene. The CDR3 runs 16 residues from the cysteine to the phenylalanine. The only DNA kept is the CDR3, 48 bases in frame from the first base. The sample originates from a study of shared clonotypes between healthy human individuals (dated by TCRdb to the early 2020s). Broadly, across the study: Three men and a couple of women, aged 18 to 49 years, made up the cohort. Per donor, three plates each were used for CD4 naive and CD4 memory, two for CD8 naive, and one for CD8 memory. To estimate repertoire size and how much clonotypes are shared between individuals, the study performed deep sequencing of blood TCR repertoires from a few healthy adults. Libraries were prepared and TCR repertoires were sequenced by different laboratories using diverse techniques, in order to increase sequencing depth and limit assay-specific biases. Per donor, leukapheresis produced somewhere between about 0.9 and 9 billion PBMCs.

The paper's findings and limits, for the study overall: Because the study included a small number of donors, the genetic and exposure-history diversity represented was limited. Naive subsets generally had larger estimated clonotype richness than memory subsets did. Sharing across a few donors was observed for about 4.8% of naive CD4, 3.5% of naive CD8, over 2% of memory CD4, and less than 0.45% of memory CD8 clonotypes. Pairwise subsampling indicated that sequencing depth was expected to affect the degree of clonotype sharing among donors. Compared with non-shared clonotypes, the clonotypes found in all four sorted-subset donors had higher generation probabilities. Even with the large sequencing depth, rarefaction of the sorted-subset datasets indicated that sequencing was incomplete. Sampling was restricted to blood, and TCR repertoires in tissue are likely to differ from TCR repertoires in blood.

The donors were healthy, HIV-negative adults with no recently reported acute infections or vaccinations. All donors were Caucasian adults living in Nashville, Tennessee, USA. Magnetic negative selection was used to enrich CD4+ T cells, after which naive cells were positively selected on CD45RA and the negative fraction became the memory subset. Blood was collected by leukapheresis, and PBMCs were isolated by Ficoll-Histopaque density gradient centrifugation and then cryopreserved in liquid nitrogen vapor phase. Analytical flow cytometry was used to check the purity and quantity of each magnetically sorted T cell population. Each sorted fraction had its genomic DNA isolated and then quantified by UV absorbance on a Nanodrop 2000c. Using the deep immunoSEQ assay, TCR CDR3 regions were amplified from genomic DNA by multiplex PCR. Extracted genomic DNA from each cell subset was distributed evenly across all wells of several immunoSEQ 96-well plates, and each plate was treated as a replicate. For sorted subsets, approximately 190 ng genomic DNA, equal to 30,000 to 35,000 T cell genomes, was loaded into each replicate PCR. Purified libraries were quantified with a Qubit 3.0 fluorometer, sized on a Bioanalyzer 2100, and re-quantified with the KAPA Library Quantification kit. A separate single-read 150-cycle Illumina NextSeq 550 flow cell was used to sequence each immunoSEQ 96-well plate. The study's own analysis went as follows. Because the immunoSEQ output included only junctional sequences and no quality scores, the filtering could not be the same as the filtering used for full-length reads. To assign V/J genes and CDR3, sequences were annotated using PyIR, a Python wrapper for IgBLAST v1.9, with IMGT germline references. Any read was removed if the V/J assignment was weak (E-value above 1e-6), the CDR3 was missing, or the read contained stop codons, out-of-frame junctions, or ambiguous translated residues. V3J clonotypes were defined as sequences sharing the same inferred V gene, J gene, and CDR3 amino acid sequence. The percentage overlap between two repertoires was calculated by dividing the number of shared unique clonotypes by the size of the smaller repertoire. Richness of each repertoire was evaluated using RTK rarefaction, the Chao1 estimator, and Recon v2.1 estimates of unobserved clonotypes. OLGA was used to compute generation probabilities for all TCRbeta clonotypes that the gDNA method yielded from a few donors. Here the immuneACCESS table is served through TCRdb, limited to in-frame sequences with V and J called. Missing clones are a known gap in these copies; in checked studies unresolved V genes cover under half, and the rest lacks a known reason. That table gives V, J and clone size, and the DNA gave D and trimming. Recorded for this sample are 1,500,000 or so clones; over 95% of them occurred a single time. The ten most abundant clones make up roughly 1.2% of the sample.

The chain couples TRBV6-5 to TRBJ1-4, with the identity of the D gene unclear. The TCR sequence derives from a man aged 30 to 39 in good health. The sequenced sample was naive CD4+ T cells sorted from blood. The cell subset or site label, as the study defines it: CD45RA+ positively selected. CDR3 region: CASSLRLAWQPGKLFF. The nucleotide sequence reads as follows: TGTGCCAGCAGTTTAAGGTTGGCGTGGCAGCCTGGGAAACTGTTTTTT.